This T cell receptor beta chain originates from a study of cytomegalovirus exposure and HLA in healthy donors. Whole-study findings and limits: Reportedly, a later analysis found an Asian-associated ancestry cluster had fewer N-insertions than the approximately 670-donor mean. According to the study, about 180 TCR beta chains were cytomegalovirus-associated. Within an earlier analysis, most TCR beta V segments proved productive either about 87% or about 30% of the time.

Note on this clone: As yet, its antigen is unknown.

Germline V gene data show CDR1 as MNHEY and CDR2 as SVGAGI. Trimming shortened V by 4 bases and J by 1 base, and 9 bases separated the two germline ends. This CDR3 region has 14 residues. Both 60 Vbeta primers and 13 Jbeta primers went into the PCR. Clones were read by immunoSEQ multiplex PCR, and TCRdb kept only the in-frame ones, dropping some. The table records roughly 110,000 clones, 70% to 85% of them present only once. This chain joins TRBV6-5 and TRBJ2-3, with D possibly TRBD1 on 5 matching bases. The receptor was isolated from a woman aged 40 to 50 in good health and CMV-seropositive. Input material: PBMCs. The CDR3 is CASSFRGGTDTQYF. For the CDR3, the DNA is TGTGCCAGCAGTTTTAGGGGTGGCACAGATACGCAGTATTTT.